The next 29 T cell receptor beta chains were all read from a single sample in a study of blood T cell repertoires in COVID-19. Measured with immunoSEQ multiplex PCR; TCRdb has only the in-frame clones, and not every one. Altogether 120,000 or so clones are present, roughly four fifths being singletons, with the ten largest covering 10% to 15%. The material sequenced was peripheral blood. The source is a man between 60 and 70 years old with acute or convalescent COVID-19.

This chain links TRBV29-1 with TRBJ2-1; 8 bases line up with TRBD1. The length of the CDR3 is 14 residues. The germline gives CDR1 SQVTM, CDR2 ANQGSEA. V lost 3 bases and J lost 4; bases outside the gene matches: 5. CDR3 nucleotides: TGCAGCGTTGACAGGGGGCGAGGTTACAATGAGCAGTTCTTC. Translating gives CSVDRGRGYNEQFF.

V gene TRBV2 combines with J gene TRBJ1-5, with 10 bases fitting TRBD1. V was pared by 8 bases and J by 7 bases, with 5 bases of the junction left unmatched. Germline assignment: CDR1 SNHLY and CDR2 FYNNEI. The CDR3 covers 13 residues. CDR3 nucleotides: TGTGCCAGCGCCGGGACAGGGGAACAGCCCCAGCATTTT. It translates to CASAGTGEQPQHF.

This chain uses TRBV21-1 with TRBJ2-7; the D call TRBD2 from the table was never checked on the DNA. TRBV21-1 is labeled a pseudogene. This CDR3 has 12 residues. CDR3 loop: CASSKERNEQYF. In DNA form, the CDR3 reads TGTGCCAGCAGCAAAGAGCGTAACGAGCAGTACTTC.

This sequence joins TRBV6-5 and TRBJ1-5, with D possibly matching TRBD1 (5 bases). The CDR3 contains 14 residues. The V end lost 5 bases, the J end lost 0 bases, and 8 bases lay between the germline ends. Germline lookup yields CDR1 MNHEY and CDR2 SVGAGI. The CDR3 is CASSPDSSNQPQHF. CDR3 nucleotide sequence: TGTGCCAGCAGTCCTGACAGTAGCAATCAGCCCCAGCATTTT.

The genes are TRBV5-1 and TRBJ2-7; a weak D match, TRBD1 (5 bases). V lost 0 bases to trimming and J lost 6 bases, with 13 bases between them. The germline V gene has CDR1 SGHRS and CDR2 YFSETQ. This CDR3 has 14 amino acids. The chain's CDR3 is CASSLEGDSSEQYF. The CDR3 DNA reads TGCGCCAGCAGCTTGGAAGGGGATTCTTCCGAGCAGTACTTC.

The chain has TRBV11-2 and TRBJ2-7; tentative D call: TRBD2 (6 bases). The V and J ends lost 5 bases and 7 bases respectively, with 9 bases between them. CDR1 is SGHAT, CDR2 FQNNGV, per germline. This CDR3 region has 11 residues. The CDR3 DNA sequence: TGTGCCAGCAGCCGTCGGGGGGAGCAGTACTTC. Its protein is CASSRRGEQYF.

V usage is TRBV6-5 and J usage is TRBJ2-3; the match to TRBD2 covers 9 bases. Germline V gene data show CDR1 as MNHEY and CDR2 as SVGAGI. The J segment lost 4 bases and the V segment lost 7 bases, leaving 3 bases of the junction unmatched. CDR3 size: 13 residues. CDR3 protein: CASIGTSPDTQYF. The CDR3 DNA reads TGTGCCAGCATTGGGACTAGCCCAGATACGCAGTATTTT.

The chain employs TRBV19 and TRBJ2-4; D is uncertain. Per germline, CDR1 LNHDA and CDR2 SQIVND (reference sequence). The CDR3 has 13 residues. V was clipped by 6 bases and J by 0 bases, with 6 bases between them. The CDR3 DNA reads as TGTGCCAGTAGCCGACTAGCCAAAAACATTCAGTACTTC. The encoded protein is CASSRLAKNIQYF.

This clone was seen a single time. The chain joins TRBV5-1 to TRBJ1-1; D call uncertain. The V and J ends lost 0 bases and 0 bases respectively, with 9 bases between them. CDR3 size: 15 residues. In germline, CDR1 is SGHRS, CDR2 YFSETQ. CDR3 residues: CASSLGAAMNTEAFF. CDR3 in DNA: TGCGCCAGCAGCTTGGGGGCAGCCATGAACACTGAAGCTTTCTTT.

The chain recombines TRBV28 with TRBJ2-5; perhaps TRBD1 as D (5 bases). Germline CDR1 reads MDHEN; CDR2 reads SYDVKM. The V end was cut by 10 bases, the J end by 3 bases, with 18 bases between. This CDR3 is 14 amino acids long. The CDR3 loop reads CATSQAGQKETQYF. As DNA, the CDR3 is TGTGCCACATCTCAGGCAGGGCAAAAAGAGACCCAGTACTTC.

This sequence joins TRBV19 and TRBJ2-1, with TRBD2 as a possible D gene (6 bases). The CDR3 length is 16 residues. Germline CDR1 reads LNHDA; CDR2 reads SQIVND (reference sequence). V was shortened by 10 bases and J by 2 bases, with 21 bases between the two germline ends. The CDR3 DNA sequence: TGTGCCACCAGGAGTTCCGGGACTCCCCCCTACAATGAGCAGTTCTTC. This codes for CATRSSGTPPYNEQFF. The full variable domain, completed using reference TRBV19 and TRBJ2-1, is DGGITQSPKYLFRKEGQNVTLSCEQNLNHDAMYWYRQDPGQGLRLIYYSQIVNDFQKGDIAEGYSVSREKKESFPLTVTSAQKNPTAFYLCATRSSGTPPYNEQFFGPGTRLTVL.

V and J are TRBV5-1 and TRBJ2-2, with 14 bases fitting TRBD2. Germline V lookup: CDR1 SGHRS, CDR2 YFSETQ. Losses at the gene ends were 3 bases for V and 3 bases for J; bases not matched to a gene: 4. The CDR3 runs 17 residues. DNA of the CDR3: TGCGCCAGCAGCTCCGGGACTAGCGGGAGTTACACCGGGGAGCTGTTTTTT. It is translated as CASSSGTSGSYTGELFF.

This clone appeared many times. The rearrangement uses TRBV5-1 and TRBJ2-5; tentatively, D is TRBD1 (5 bases). CDR3 size: 13 residues. Trimming pared 3 bases from V and 7 bases from J, leaving 13 bases between. Germline CDR1 and CDR2: SGHRS and YFSETQ. The CDR3 DNA reads TGCGCCAGCAGCTGGCAGGGTAGGGCGACCCAGTACTTC. Protein sequence: CASSWQGRATQYF. The whole variable domain, remainder taken from reference TRBV5-1 and TRBJ2-5, is KAGVTQTPRYLIKTRGQQVTLSCSPISGHRSVSWYQQTPGQGLQFLFEYFSETQRNKGNFPGRFSGRQFSNSRSEMNVSTLELGDSALYLCASSWQGRATQYFGPGTRLLVL.

This sequence joins TRBV2 and TRBJ1-5; TRBD1 matches 8 bases. The CDR3 consists of 14 residues. J was trimmed by 7 bases and V by 6 bases; bases with no gene match: 8. CDR1 SNHLY and CDR2 FYNNEI come from the germline V gene. CDR3 region: CASRLDRGDQPQHF. The CDR3 region has the DNA TGTGCCAGCAGACTCGACAGGGGTGACCAGCCCCAGCATTTT.

This clone was found once. This chain joins TRBV11-2 and TRBJ2-7; TRBD2 might be the D (5 bases). Germline lookup yields CDR1 SGHAT and CDR2 FQNNGV. V lost 2 bases and J 7 bases, leaving 12 bases between the germline ends. CDR3 size: 13 residues. The CDR3 DNA is TGTGCCAGCAGCTTACTTAGTGGGGAGGAGCAGTACTTC. It codes for CASSLLSGEEQYF.

This clone was seen only a few times. V and J are TRBV24-1 and TRBJ2-5, with a tentative D call TRBD2 (6 bases). This CDR3 spans 15 amino acids. Germline values: CDR1 KGHDR, CDR2 SFDVKD. Trimming removed 4 bases from V and 5 bases from J, with 16 bases in between. As DNA, the CDR3 is TGTGCCACCAGTGACACGGGGAGGTTCGAGGAGACCCAGTACTTC. Encoded protein: CATSDTGRFEETQYF.

The V gene is TRBV5-1, the J gene TRBJ2-7; D unclear. V was trimmed by 0 bases and J by 0 bases, leaving 10 bases between them. Germline V lookup: CDR1 SGHRS, CDR2 YFSETQ. CDR3 size: 15 residues. CDR3 residues: CASSLVVSSSYEQYF. CDR3 DNA sequence: TGCGCCAGCAGCTTGGTGGTGAGTAGCTCCTACGAGCAGTACTTC.

The genes are TRBV28 and TRBJ1-2, with TRBD1 as a possible D gene (6 bases). This CDR3 region has 14 residues. Germline CDR1 MDHEN, CDR2 SYDVKM. Trimming removed 3 bases at V and 3 bases at J, with 11 bases between. The CDR3 here is CASSFPRQDYGYTF. The CDR3 region has the DNA TGTGCCAGCAGTTTCCCCAGACAGGACTATGGCTACACCTTC.

This clone was recorded once. CDR3 coding DNA: TGTGCCAGCAGCCCCGGGACTAGCAATAAGTATTTT. Amino acids: CASSPGTSNKYF. The chain joins TRBV11-1 to TRBJ2-3; 9 positions agree with TRBD2. The CDR3 runs 12 residues. V shed 5 bases and J 13 bases; nucleotides not matched to a gene: 7. CDR1 and CDR2 from the germline V gene are SGHAT and FQDESV (reference sequence).

This chain connects TRBV5-1 to TRBJ2-7; perhaps TRBD2 as D (6 bases). The V gene's germline CDR1 is SGHRS and CDR2 YFSETQ. The V gene lost 0 bases and the J gene lost 0 bases, with 7 bases spanning the gap. This CDR3 comprises 14 residues. The CDR3 reads CASSLVTSSYEQYF. The CDR3 DNA follows: TGCGCCAGCAGCTTGGTGACTAGCTCCTACGAGCAGTACTTC.

The chain recombines TRBV19 with TRBJ2-1, with D possibly matching TRBD2 (6 bases). Trimming pared 6 bases from V and 3 bases from J, leaving 15 bases between. CDR3 length equals 15 residues. Germline lookup yields CDR1 LNHDA and CDR2 SQIVND (reference sequence). In nucleotides, the CDR3 is TGTGCCAGTAGCTTGGGGGGAGAAGTCTACAATGAGCAGTTCTTC. Its translation is CASSLGGEVYNEQFF.

CDR3 in amino acids: CAWTPSLNQPQHF. The CDR3 DNA sequence: TGTGCCTGGACCCCCTCCCTTAATCAGCCCCAGCATTTT. The chain recombines TRBV30 with TRBJ1-5; D remains ambiguous. CDR1 is GTSNPN, CDR2 SVGIG, per germline (reference sequence). This CDR3 has 13 residues. Deletions cut 4 bases from V and 4 bases from J, with 11 bases between.

The chain carries TRBV7-8 and TRBJ2-1; D is ambiguous. V shed 5 bases and J shed 0 bases, with 11 bases lying between them. CDR1 SGHVS and CDR2 FQNEAQ come from the germline V gene. The CDR3 contains 15 residues. The CDR3 bases are TGTGCCAGCAGCCCCCCCGGGTTCTCCTACAATGAGCAGTTCTTC. The encoded protein is CASSPPGFSYNEQFF.

The chain uses TRBV11-2 and TRBJ2-7, with D unclear. Germline-derived CDR1 and CDR2 are SGHAT and FQNNGV. This CDR3 is built from 11 residues. V dropped 4 bases and J dropped 6 bases, with 7 bases sitting between them. DNA of the CDR3: TGTGCCAGCAGCTCTCCAGGCGAGCAGTACTTC. It codes for CASSSPGEQYF.

V gene TRBV6-2 or TRBV6-3 combines with J gene TRBJ1-5; 10 bases align to TRBD1. Trimming cost V 5 bases and J 3 bases; bases outside gene matches: 10. Germline V gene sequence: CDR1 MNHEY, CDR2 SVGEGT. This CDR3 comprises 17 residues. CDR3 sequence reads: CASSPSSGTGANQPQHF. Here the CDR3 DNA reads TGTGCCAGCAGTCCCTCTTCCGGGACAGGGGCCAATCAGCCCCAGCATTTT.

The J gene is TRBJ2-5, the V gene TRBV7-3; TRBD2 agrees at 13 bases. CDR1 and CDR2 (germline): SGHTA, FQGTGA. This CDR3 region has 15 residues. V gave up 5 bases and J gave up 5 bases; unmatched junction bases: 5. Written as DNA, the CDR3 is TGTGCCAGCAGCCAAGGACTAGCGGGAGTGGAGACCCAGTACTTC. This codes for CASSQGLAGVETQYF.

J is TRBJ1-5 and V is TRBV28; TRBD1 agrees at 8 bases. The V gene end was trimmed by 10 bases and the J gene end by 4 bases; junction bases not matched to a gene: 12. The length of the CDR3 is 15 residues. The V gene's germline CDR1 is MDHEN and CDR2 SYDVKM. The CDR3 DNA sequence: TGTGCCACCCTACCGCCAGGGGGCTCTAATCAGCCCCAGCATTTT. Translated: CATLPPGGSNQPQHF.

This clone has only a few counts. This chain uses TRBV29-1 with TRBJ2-2; D not certain. Trimming took off 5 bases at V and 5 bases at J, with 12 bases between the two ends. Per germline, CDR1 SQVTM and CDR2 ANQGSEA. This CDR3 is 13 amino acids long. The CDR3 DNA follows: TGCAGCGTTTCTTTAGCTGGGACCGGGGAGCTGTTTTTT. It yields the protein CSVSLAGTGELFF.

The J gene is TRBJ2-1, the V gene TRBV28; 13 bases align to TRBD2. The CDR3 covers 20 residues. V shed 2 bases, J shed 4 bases, and the junction held 14 bases outside the gene matches. Germline loops: CDR1 MDHEN, CDR2 SYDVKM. This chain's CDR3 is CASSLKGTSGILLIYNEQFF. Written as DNA, the CDR3 is TGTGCCAGCAGTTTAAAAGGGACTAGCGGGATACTTCTGATTTACAATGAGCAGTTCTTC.